This TCR beta chain is drawn from a study of blood T cells in healthy people across ages. Combining a sample-barcoded 5' primer with a J-beta primer mix, a second PCR ran for roughly 7 to 12 cycles. TCRdb itself ran the 5' RACE reads through MiXCR, one entry per CDR3 protein. The sample holds around 870,000 distinct CDR3 sequences, around 28% seen once. CDR3 length: 15 amino acids. Trimming pared 4 bases from V and 10 bases from J, leaving 23 bases between. The receptor comes from a woman older than 75 in good health. The J gene is TRBJ2-7, the V gene TRBV12-3 or TRBV12-4; tentatively, D is TRBD1 (6 bases). What was sequenced was blood. CDR3 residues: CASSYATGQQEAQYF. CDR3 in DNA: TGTGCCAGCAGTTACGCCACGGGACAACAAGAGGCCCAGTACTTC.